Shown below are 7 T cell receptor beta chains from a single sample sequenced in a study of cytomegalovirus exposure and HLA in healthy donors. The PCR employed 60 Vbeta primers together with 13 Jbeta primers. Sequenced by immunoSEQ multiplex PCR; TCRdb stores in-frame clones only, minus some. The sample totals roughly 100,000 clones. Sequenced material: PBMCs. The receptor source for this set is a middle-aged man in good health and CMV-seronegative.

V and J are TRBV6-6 and TRBJ1-1; D might be TRBD1 (6 bases). The CDR3 totals 12 residues. The germline V gene has CDR1 MNHNY and CDR2 SVGAGI (reference sequence). Deletions cut 10 bases from V and 4 bases from J, with 13 bases between. This CDR3 is CATYRESTEAFF. In DNA form, the CDR3 reads TGTGCCACCTACAGGGAAAGCACTGAAGCTTTCTTT.

The V gene is TRBV11-3, the J gene TRBJ1-1; no definite D call. CDR3 length: 13 residues. V dropped 3 bases and J dropped 0 bases, with 5 bases sitting between them. CDR1 SGHNT and CDR2 YENEEA come from the germline V gene. In nucleotides, the CDR3 is TGTGCCAGCAGCTTTACTATGAACACTGAAGCTTTCTTT. Translated, it gives CASSFTMNTEAFF.

The chain uses TRBV15 and TRBJ2-5; D is perhaps TRBD2 (6 bases). The V end lost 3 bases, the J end lost 1 base, and 9 bases lay between the germline ends. Per the germline V gene, CDR1 is LNHNV and CDR2 is YYDKDF (reference sequence). The CDR3 contains 14 residues. CDR3 coding DNA: TGTGCCACCAGCAGGGGGGGACGCCAAGAGACCCAGTACTTC. It specifies CATSRGGRQETQYF.

The rearrangement joins TRBV7-2 to TRBJ1-5; perhaps TRBD1 as D (6 bases). This CDR3 is built from 13 residues. CDR1 and CDR2 (germline): SGHTA, FQGNSA. Deletions cut 2 bases from V and 4 bases from J, with 6 bases between. The CDR3 is CASSLQGNQPQHF. CDR3 nucleotides: TGTGCCAGCAGCTTACAGGGGAATCAGCCCCAGCATTTT.

The chain recombines TRBV11-3 with TRBJ1-6; a weak D match, TRBD1 (5 bases). V gave up 0 bases and J gave up 9 bases, with 18 bases separating them. Germline V CDR1 and CDR2: SGHNT, YENEEA. This CDR3 has 17 amino acids. The DNA of the CDR3 is TGTGCCAGCAGCTTAGATGGGGCTCGGAGGGTGTGTTCACCCCTCCACTTT. It translates to CASSLDGARRVCSPLHF.

The chain has TRBV18 and TRBJ1-2; 7 bases fit TRBD1. This CDR3 spans 15 amino acids. The ends lost 3 bases at V and 4 bases at J; junction bases unmatched: 8. Per germline, CDR1 KGHSH and CDR2 LQKENI. CDR3 loop: CASSPNRQGIYGYTF. The CDR3 DNA reads TGTGCCAGCTCACCTAACAGACAGGGAATCTATGGCTACACCTTC.

The rearrangement uses TRBV7-2 and TRBJ2-5; D is perhaps TRBD2 (5 bases). The J call is in doubt because the DNA end fits TRBJ2-7 better. The CDR3 is 12 residues long. Germline V gene sequence: CDR1 SGHTA, CDR2 FQGNSA. The CDR3 DNA reads as TGTGCCAGCAGAGAGGGAAACTACGAGCAGTACTTC. It codes for CASREGNYEQYF.